This entry features one T cell receptor beta chain sequence. This specimen comes from a study of cytomegalovirus exposure and HLA in healthy donors. Data came from immunoSEQ multiplex PCR; TCRdb stores just in-frame clones and leaves some out. This table has around 50,000 clones, about 93% appearing once. Looked up from germline, CDR1 is SEHNR and CDR2 is FQNEAQ (reference sequence). The CDR3 consists of 17 residues. Trimming cost V 5 bases and J 1 base; bases outside gene matches: 11. The TCR was taken from a woman aged 18-29 years in good health and CMV-seropositive. Sequencing input: PBMCs. The chain uses TRBV7-9 and TRBJ2-1; 7 bases are shared with TRBD2. In DNA form, the CDR3 reads TGTGCCAGCAGCGCCGTCTTAACTAGCGAGTCCTACAATGAGCAGTTCTTC. It yields the protein CASSAVLTSESYNEQFF.